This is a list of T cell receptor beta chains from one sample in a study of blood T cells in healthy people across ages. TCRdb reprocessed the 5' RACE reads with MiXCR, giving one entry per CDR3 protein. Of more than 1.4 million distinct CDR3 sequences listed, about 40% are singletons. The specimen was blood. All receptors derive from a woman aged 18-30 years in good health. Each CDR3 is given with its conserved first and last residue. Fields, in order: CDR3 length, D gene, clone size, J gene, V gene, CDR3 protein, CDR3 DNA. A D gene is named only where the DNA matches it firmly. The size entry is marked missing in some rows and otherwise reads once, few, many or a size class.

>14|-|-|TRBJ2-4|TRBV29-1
CSVEVLAVKNIQYF
TGCAGCGTTGAAGTCTTAGCTGTCAAAAACATTCAGTACTTC
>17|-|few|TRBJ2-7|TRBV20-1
CSASSFQQGTTSYEQYF
TGCAGTGCCAGCTCCTTTCAACAGGGGACTACGTCCTACGAGCAGTACTTC
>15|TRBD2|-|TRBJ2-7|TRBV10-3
CAISESAGVAYEQYF
TGTGCCATCAGTGAGTCGGCGGGGGTTGCCTACGAGCAGTACTTC
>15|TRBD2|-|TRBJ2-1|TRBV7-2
CATGALAGVSHEQFF
TGTGCCACCGGGGCCCTAGCGGGAGTATCCCATGAGCAGTTCTTC
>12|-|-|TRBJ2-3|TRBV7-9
CASSHPADTQYF
TGTGCCAGCAGCCACCCAGCAGATACGCAGTATTTT
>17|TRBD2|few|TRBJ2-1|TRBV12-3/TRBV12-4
CASSLRVSGSPHNEQFF
TGTGCCAGCAGTTTAAGGGTTAGCGGGAGCCCACACAATGAGCAGTTCTTC
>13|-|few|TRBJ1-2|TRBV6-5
CASRQTSGNGYTF
TGTGCCAGCCGACAAACGAGCGGGAACGGCTACACCTTC
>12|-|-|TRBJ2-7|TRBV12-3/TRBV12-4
CASSRVENEQYF
TGTGCCAGCAGTCGAGTAGAAAATGAGCAGTACTTC
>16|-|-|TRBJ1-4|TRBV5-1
CASSLGPSTTNEKLFF
TGCGCCAGCAGCTTGGGCCCATCGACGACTAATGAAAAACTGTTTTTT
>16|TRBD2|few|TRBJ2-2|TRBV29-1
CSVYSRASGSTGELFF
TGCAGCGTCTACTCCCGGGCTAGCGGGAGCACCGGGGAGCTGTTTTTT
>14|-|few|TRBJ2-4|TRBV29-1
CSVEYGTPQNIQYF
TGCAGCGTTGAATATGGTACACCTCAAAACATTCAGTACTTC
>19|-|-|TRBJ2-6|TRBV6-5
CASSYSKGPESSGANVLTF
TGTGCCAGCAGTTACTCGAAAGGGCCCGAGAGCTCTGGGGCCAACGTCCTGACTTTC
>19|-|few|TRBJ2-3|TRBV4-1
CASSQDRRGGVISTDTQYF
TGCGCCAGCAGCCAAGATCGTAGGGGGGGCGTAATTTCCACAGATACGCAGTATTTT
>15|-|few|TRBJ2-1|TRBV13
CASSLLGRDNNEQFF
TGTGCCAGCAGCCTTCTCGGGCGGGATAACAATGAGCAGTTCTTC
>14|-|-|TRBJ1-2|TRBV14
CASSQDPTAYGYTF
TGTGCCAGCAGCCAAGATCCGACAGCCTATGGCTACACCTTC
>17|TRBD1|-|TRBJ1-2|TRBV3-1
CASSLRDRGLMGYGYTF
TGTGCCAGCAGCCTACGGGACAGGGGATTAATGGGGTATGGCTACACCTTC
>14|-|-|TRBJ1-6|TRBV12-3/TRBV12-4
CASSLGSGGSPLHF
TGTGCCAGCAGTTTAGGGTCCGGGGGTTCACCCCTCCACTTT
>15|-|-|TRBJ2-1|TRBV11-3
CASSLDRRVDNEQFF
TGTGCCAGCAGCTTAGATCGAAGGGTTGACAATGAGCAGTTCTTC
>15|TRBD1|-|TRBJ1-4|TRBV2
CASSESRQGNEKLFF
TGTGCCAGCAGTGAATCCCGACAGGGCAATGAAAAACTGTTTTTT
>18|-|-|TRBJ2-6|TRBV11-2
CASSPGVQAFSGANVLTF
TGTGCCAGCAGCCCAGGAGTACAGGCTTTCTCTGGGGCCAACGTCCTGACTTTC
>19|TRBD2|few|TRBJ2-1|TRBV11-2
CASSLGGLAASPSYNEQFF
TGTGCCAGCAGCTTAGGGGGACTAGCGGCGTCACCCTCCTACAATGAGCAGTTCTTC
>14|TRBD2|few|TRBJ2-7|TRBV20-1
CSARVLAETYEQYF
TGCAGTGCTAGGGTCCTAGCGGAAACCTACGAGCAGTACTTC
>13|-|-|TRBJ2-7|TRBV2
CASRRTDDHEQYF
TGTGCCAGCAGGAGAACAGATGACCACGAGCAGTACTTC
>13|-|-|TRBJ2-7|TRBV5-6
CASSLWSYYEQYF
TGCGCCAGCAGCCTGTGGTCCTACTACGAGCAGTACTTC
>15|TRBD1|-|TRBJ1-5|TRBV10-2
CASNSGTGVGQPQHF
TGCGCCAGCAACTCCGGGACAGGGGTTGGTCAGCCCCAGCATTTT
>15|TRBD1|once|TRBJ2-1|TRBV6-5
CASSTSGTGPNEQFF
TGTGCCAGCAGTACTTCCGGGACAGGTCCCAATGAGCAGTTCTTC
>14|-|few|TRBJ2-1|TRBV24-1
CATSDENRQSKQFF
TGTGCCACCAGTGACGAAAATCGACAGTCAAAGCAGTTCTTC
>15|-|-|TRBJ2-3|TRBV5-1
CASSQSGPPADTQYF
TGCGCCAGCAGCCAATCGGGCCCCCCAGCAGATACGCAGTATTTT
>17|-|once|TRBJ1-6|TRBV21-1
CASSPTFTSPPHSPLHF
TGTGCCAGCAGTCCCACCTTTACCAGCCCTCCCCATTCACCCCTCCACTTT
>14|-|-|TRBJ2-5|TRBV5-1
CASSPGRASWEQYF
TGCGCCAGCAGTCCCGGACGCGCCTCTTGGGAGCAGTACTTC
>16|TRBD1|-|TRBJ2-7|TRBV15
CATSRDTGVLEDEQYF
TGTGCCACCAGCAGAGACACAGGGGTTTTAGAGGACGAGCAGTACTTC
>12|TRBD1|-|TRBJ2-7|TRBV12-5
CASGLTGVEQYF
TGTGCTAGTGGTTTGACAGGGGTCGAGCAGTACTTC
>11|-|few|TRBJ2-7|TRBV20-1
CSAADGYEQYF
TGCAGTGCCGCAGATGGCTACGAGCAGTACTTC
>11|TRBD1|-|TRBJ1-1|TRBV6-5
CASTLDREVFF
TGTGCCAGCACCTTAGACAGGGAGGTTTTCTTT
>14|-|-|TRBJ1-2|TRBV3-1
CASSNLGSSPGYTF
TGTGCCAGCAGCAATCTCGGCAGTTCACCTGGCTACACCTTC
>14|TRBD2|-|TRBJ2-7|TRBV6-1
CASSWASGAYEQYF
TGTGCCAGCAGCTGGGCTAGCGGGGCCTACGAGCAGTACTTC
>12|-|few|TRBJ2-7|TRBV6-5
CASSSRGVEQYF
TGTGCCAGCAGCTCGAGAGGGGTCGAGCAGTACTTC
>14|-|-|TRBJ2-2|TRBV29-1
CSVVGQSGTGELFF
TGCAGCGTTGTTGGGCAGTCCGGGACAGGGGAGCTGTTTTTT
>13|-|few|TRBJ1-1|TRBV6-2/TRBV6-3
CASSSYRNTEAFF
TGTGCCAGCAGTTCCTACAGGAACACTGAAGCTTTCTTT
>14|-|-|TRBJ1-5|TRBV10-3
CAISEGESNQPQHF
TGTGCCATCAGTGAGGGGGAGAGCAATCAGCCCCAGCATTTT
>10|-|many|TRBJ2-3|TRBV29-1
CSVRQDTQYF
TGCAGCGTCCGCCAAGATACGCAGTATTTT
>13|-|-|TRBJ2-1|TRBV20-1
CSARDGLLNEQFF
TGCAGTGCTAGAGACGGACTACTAAATGAGCAGTTCTTC
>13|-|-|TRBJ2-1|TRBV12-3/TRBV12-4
CASSCRGWNEQFF
TGTGCCAGCAGTTGCAGGGGTTGGAATGAGCAGTTCTTC
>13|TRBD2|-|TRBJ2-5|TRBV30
CAWGLAVGDEQYF
TGTGCCTGGGGACTAGCGGTCGGGGATGAGCAGTACTTC
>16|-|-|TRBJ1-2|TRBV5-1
CASSLSRRLGQYGYTF
TGCGCCAGCAGCTTGTCACGGCGCCTGGGCCAGTATGGCTACACCTTC
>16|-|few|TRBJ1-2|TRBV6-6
CASRTSGGRLDYGYTF
TGTGCCAGCAGGACAAGCGGGGGGCGGTTGGACTATGGCTACACCTTC
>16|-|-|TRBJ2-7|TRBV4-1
CASSQERVRQNYEQYF
TGCGCCAGCAGCCAAGAGCGGGTAAGGCAGAACTACGAGCAGTACTTC
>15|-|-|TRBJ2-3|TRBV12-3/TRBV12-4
CASSFLLERTDMQYF
TGTGCCAGCAGTTTCTTATTAGAGCGCACAGATATGCAGTATTTT
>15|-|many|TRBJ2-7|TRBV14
CASSPTDLFLYEQYF
TGTGCCAGCAGCCCGACGGACTTATTCCTCTACGAGCAGTACTTC
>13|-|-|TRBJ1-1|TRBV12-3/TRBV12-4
CASKWTDNTEAFF
TGTGCCAGTAAATGGACGGATAACACTGAAGCTTTCTTT
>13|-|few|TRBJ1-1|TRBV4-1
CASSQGGSLKAFF
TGCGCCAGCAGCCAAGGGGGCTCTTTGAAAGCTTTCTTT